These T cell receptor beta chains were read from a single sample in a study of regulatory T cells in long-lasting Graves disease. From the multiplex PCR reads, TCRdb called clonotypes with MiXCR, one entry per CDR3 protein. The sample yields 200,000 to 250,000 distinct CDR3 sequences, around a fifth seen once. This sample was shared with a second study, whose subject was T cells in Graves' hyperthyroidism and ophthalmopathy.

The sample consisted of peripheral blood mononuclear cells (PBMCs), taken at new diagnosis, from a patient treated with antithyroid drugs. The source is a woman aged 25-40 years with Graves disease. The CDR3 runs from the conserved cysteine through the conserved F or W. Each record gives: V gene, clone size, CDR3 protein. Not all rows give a size; the values are once, few, many and, for expanded clones, a class.

>TRBV6-1|few
CASSMGRYGYTF
>TRBV6-2/TRBV6-3|many
CASSYLAETEAFF
>TRBV20-1|many
CSAPGQGNEKLFF
>TRBV20-1|many
CSASSALGRALSNQPQHF
>TRBV20-1|many
CSARTGQEVQETQYF
>TRBV12-3/TRBV12-4|many
CASRTGDQPQHF
>TRBV7-8|NA
CASRSRDHGNTIYF
>TRBV29-1|many
CSVVQGVEGYTF
>TRBV4-1|NA
CASSQEASGALKNIQYF
>TRBV2|many
CASSSLAGASTDTQYF
>TRBV6-1|many
CASSPSGTGSEQYF
>TRBV7-9|many
CASSLDSGEKTQYF
>TRBV11-2|NA
CASKGRTGGFQETQYF
>TRBV7-8|many
CASSLRGQGAEYGYTF
>TRBV5-5|NA
CASSLPQGTGGKNEQFF
>TRBV24-1|many
CATWKEGGYTF
>TRBV28|many
CASSRRRQFGYEQYF
>TRBV6-1|few
CASSEMGQPANYGYTF
>TRBV24-1|many
CATMGSGIQETQYF
>TRBV9|many
CASSLDDTGELFF
>TRBV2|many
CASMLRERETQYF
>TRBV5-1|many
CASSEGGQQETQYF
>TRBV20-1|many
CSASPGGVQNTEAFF
>TRBV2|NA
CASSEPGDGYTF
>TRBV3-1|NA
CASSQDLVSGHQQFF
>TRBV2|many
CASRGGGRGPRTRHTGELFF
>TRBV5-1|once
CASSLNLGANIQYF
>TRBV18|few
CASSTYREAGYTDTQYF
>TRBV12-5|NA
CASGLPSGQGRTEAFF
>TRBV30|NA
CAWSVGAGGQYF
>TRBV11-3|many
CASSSGSPLHF
>TRBV11-2|NA
CASSFGLAGNTGELFF